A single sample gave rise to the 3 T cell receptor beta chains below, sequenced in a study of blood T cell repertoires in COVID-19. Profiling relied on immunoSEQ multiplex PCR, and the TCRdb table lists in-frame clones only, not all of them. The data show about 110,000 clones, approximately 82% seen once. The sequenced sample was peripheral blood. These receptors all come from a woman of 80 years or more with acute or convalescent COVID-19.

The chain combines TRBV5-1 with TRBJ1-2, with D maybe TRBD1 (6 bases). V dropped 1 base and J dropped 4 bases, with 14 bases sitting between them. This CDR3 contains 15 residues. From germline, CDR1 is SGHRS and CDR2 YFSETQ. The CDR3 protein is CASSLPTGQSYGYTF. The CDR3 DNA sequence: TGCGCCAGCAGCTTGCCTACAGGACAGTCCTATGGCTACACCTTC. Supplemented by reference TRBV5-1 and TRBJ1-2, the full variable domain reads KAGVTQTPRYLIKTRGQQVTLSCSPISGHRSVSWYQQTPGQGLQFLFEYFSETQRNKGNFPGRFSGRQFSNSRSEMNVSTLELGDSALYLCASSLPTGQSYGYTFGSGTRLTVV.

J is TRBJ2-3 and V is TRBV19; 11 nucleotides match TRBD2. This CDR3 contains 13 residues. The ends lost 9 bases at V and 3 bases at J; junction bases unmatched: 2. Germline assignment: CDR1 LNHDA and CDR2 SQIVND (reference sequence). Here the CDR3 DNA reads TGTGCCAGCTCTAGCGGGAGGACAGATACGCAGTATTTT. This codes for CASSSGRTDTQYF.

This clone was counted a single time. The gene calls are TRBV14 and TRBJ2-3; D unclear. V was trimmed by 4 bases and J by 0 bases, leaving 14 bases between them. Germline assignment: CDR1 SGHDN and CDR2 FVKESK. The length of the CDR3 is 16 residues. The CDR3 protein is CASSPRVGVSTDTQYF. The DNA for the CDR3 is TGTGCCAGCAGCCCCCGAGTGGGCGTGAGCACAGATACGCAGTATTTT.